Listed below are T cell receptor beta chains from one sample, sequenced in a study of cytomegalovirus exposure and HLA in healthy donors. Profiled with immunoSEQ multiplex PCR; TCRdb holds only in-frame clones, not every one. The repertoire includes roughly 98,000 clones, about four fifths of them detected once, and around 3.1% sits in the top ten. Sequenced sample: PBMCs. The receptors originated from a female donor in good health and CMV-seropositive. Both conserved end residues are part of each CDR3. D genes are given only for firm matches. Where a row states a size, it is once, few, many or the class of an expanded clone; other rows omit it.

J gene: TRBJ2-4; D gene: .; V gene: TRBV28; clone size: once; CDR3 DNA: TGTGCCAGCAGTCCTTTACCGGTTCGTCTAGCCAAAAACATTCAGTACTTC; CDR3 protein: CASSPLPVRLAKNIQYF
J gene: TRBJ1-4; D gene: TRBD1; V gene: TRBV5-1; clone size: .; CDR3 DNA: TGCGCCAGCAGCCCTGAGACAGGGGATGAAAAACTGTTTTTT; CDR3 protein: CASSPETGDEKLFF
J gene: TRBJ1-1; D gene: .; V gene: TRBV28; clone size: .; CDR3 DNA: TGTGCCAGCAGTTTCGGGGTCATGTTGAACACTGAAGCTTTCTTT; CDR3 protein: CASSFGVMLNTEAFF
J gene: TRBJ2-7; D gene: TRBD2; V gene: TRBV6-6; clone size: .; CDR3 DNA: TGTGCCAGCCGAACTAGCGGGGGGGCCTACGAGCAGTACTTC; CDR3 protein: CASRTSGGAYEQYF
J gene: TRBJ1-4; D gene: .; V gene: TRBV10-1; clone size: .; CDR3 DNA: TGCGCCACTCTCCGAGCGGTTGCAACTAATGAAAAACTGTTTTTT; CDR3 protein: CATLRAVATNEKLFF
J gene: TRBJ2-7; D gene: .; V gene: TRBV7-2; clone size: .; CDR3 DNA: TGTGCCAGCAGCTTAGCGGCCACTAGTTTTCCCTACGAGCAGTACTTC; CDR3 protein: CASSLAATSFPYEQYF
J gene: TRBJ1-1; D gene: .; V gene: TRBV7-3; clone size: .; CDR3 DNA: TGTGCCAGCAGCCTAACGCACATGAACACTGAAGCTTTCTTT; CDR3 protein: CASSLTHMNTEAFF
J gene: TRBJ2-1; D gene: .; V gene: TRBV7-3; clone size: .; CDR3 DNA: TGTGCCAGCAGCTTATTCCAGACATACAATGAGCAGTTCTTC; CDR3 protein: CASSLFQTYNEQFF
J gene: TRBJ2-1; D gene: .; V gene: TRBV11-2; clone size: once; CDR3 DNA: TGTGCCAGCAGCTTAGGACGCGGTCCATACAATGAGCAGTTCTTC; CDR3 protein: CASSLGRGPYNEQFF
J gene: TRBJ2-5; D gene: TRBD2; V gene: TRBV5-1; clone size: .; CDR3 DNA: TGCGCCAGCAGCTTCGGGGGACTAGCGGGAGAGGGTGCCCAGTACTTC; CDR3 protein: CASSFGGLAGEGAQYF
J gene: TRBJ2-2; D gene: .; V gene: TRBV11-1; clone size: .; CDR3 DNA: TGTGCCAGCAGCTTAGTCGGCACCGGGGAGCTGTTTTTT; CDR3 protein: CASSLVGTGELFF
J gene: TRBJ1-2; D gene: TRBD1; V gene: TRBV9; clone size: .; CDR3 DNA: TGTGCCAGCAGCATAGGGGACAGGTTCTATGGCTACACCTTC; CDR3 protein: CASSIGDRFYGYTF
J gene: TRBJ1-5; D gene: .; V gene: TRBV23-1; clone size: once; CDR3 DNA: TGCGCCAGCAGTCAATCTCACAATAGCAATCAGCCCCAGCATTTT; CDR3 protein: CASSQSHNSNQPQHF
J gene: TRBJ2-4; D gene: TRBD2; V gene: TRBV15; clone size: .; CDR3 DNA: TGTGCCACCAGCAGAGTTTATCGAGCGGGAGGGCCTTTAACCAAAAACATTCAGTACTTC; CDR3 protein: CATSRVYRAGGPLTKNIQYF
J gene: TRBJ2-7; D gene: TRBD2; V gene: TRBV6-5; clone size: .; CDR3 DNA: TGTGCCAGCAGTTATACTCTAGCGGGGACCTACGAGCAGTACTTC; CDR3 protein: CASSYTLAGTYEQYF
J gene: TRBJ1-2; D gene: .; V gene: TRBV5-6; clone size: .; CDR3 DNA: TGTGCCAGCAGCGCCCTTGGAGCTAACTATGGCTACACCTTC; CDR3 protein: CASSALGANYGYTF
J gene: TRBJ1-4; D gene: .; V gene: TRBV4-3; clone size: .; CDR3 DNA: TGCGCCAGCAGCCAAGATGGGCGAACTAATGAAAAACTGTTTTTT; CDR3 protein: CASSQDGRTNEKLFF
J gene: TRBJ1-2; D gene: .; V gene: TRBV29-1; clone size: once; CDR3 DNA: TGCAGCGTCCAAGATCAGGCTTGGAACTATGGCTACACCTTC; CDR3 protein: CSVQDQAWNYGYTF
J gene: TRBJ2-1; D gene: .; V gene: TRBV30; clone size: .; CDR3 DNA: TGTGCCTGGAGTGGATTAGCGGTCAATGAGCAGTTCTTC; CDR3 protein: CAWSGLAVNEQFF
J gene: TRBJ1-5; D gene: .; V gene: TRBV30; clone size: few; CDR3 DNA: TGTGCCTGGAGTAGGGTGGGGGGTCGGCAGCCCCAGCATTTT; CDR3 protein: CAWSRVGGRQPQHF
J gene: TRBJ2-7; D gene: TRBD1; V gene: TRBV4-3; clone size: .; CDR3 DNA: TGCGCCAGCAGCCAAGATCTGGGGACAGGGAGTAACGAGCAGTACTTC; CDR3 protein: CASSQDLGTGSNEQYF
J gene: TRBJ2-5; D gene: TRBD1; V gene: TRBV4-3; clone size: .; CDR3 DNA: TGCGCCAGCAGCCAATACGGGAGACAGGGGGCAGGGGAGACCCAGTACTTC; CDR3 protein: CASSQYGRQGAGETQYF
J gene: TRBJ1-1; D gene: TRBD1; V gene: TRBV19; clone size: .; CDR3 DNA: TGTGCCACTGGGACAGGAGAAATGAACACTGAAGCTTTCTTT; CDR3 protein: CATGTGEMNTEAFF
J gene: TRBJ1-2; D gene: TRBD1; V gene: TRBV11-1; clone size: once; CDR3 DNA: TGTGCCAGCAGCTCGAAGGGACAGGGCCCCATCTATGGCTACACCTTC; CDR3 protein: CASSSKGQGPIYGYTF
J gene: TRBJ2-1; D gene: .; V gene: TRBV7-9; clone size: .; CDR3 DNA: TGTGCCAGCAGCCAGTGGTCACTAGATGATGAGCAGTTCTTC; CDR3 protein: CASSQWSLDDEQFF
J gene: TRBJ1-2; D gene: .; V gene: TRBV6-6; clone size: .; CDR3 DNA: TGTGCCTGCCAGGGAGGTGACTATGGCTACACCTTC; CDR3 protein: CACQGGDYGYTF
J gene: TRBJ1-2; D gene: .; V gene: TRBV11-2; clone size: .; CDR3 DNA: TGTGCCAGCAGCTTAAAGGCGGGTGCTAACTATGGCTACACCTTC; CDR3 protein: CASSLKAGANYGYTF
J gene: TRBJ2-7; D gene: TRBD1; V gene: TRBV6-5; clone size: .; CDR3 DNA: TGTGCCAGTAGACGGGGGACAGGGGGCTACGAGCAGTACTTC; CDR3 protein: CASRRGTGGYEQYF
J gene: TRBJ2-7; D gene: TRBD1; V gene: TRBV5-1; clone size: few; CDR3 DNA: TGCGCCAGCGGCGAGGGGGCCCTTGGGGACGAGCAGTACTTC; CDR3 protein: CASGEGALGDEQYF
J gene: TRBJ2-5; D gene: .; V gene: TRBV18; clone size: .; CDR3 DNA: TGTGCCAGCTCACCACAGGGGAACCAAGAGACCCAGTACTTC; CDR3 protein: CASSPQGNQETQYF
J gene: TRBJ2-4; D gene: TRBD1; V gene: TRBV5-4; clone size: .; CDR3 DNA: TGTGCCAGCAGCCTGGGACAGGGGTTAGACATTCAGTACTTC; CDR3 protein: CASSLGQGLDIQYF
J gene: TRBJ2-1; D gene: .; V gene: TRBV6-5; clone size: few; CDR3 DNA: TGTGCCAGCTCCCTGAAGAGTTTGAATGAGCAGTTCTTC; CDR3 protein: CASSLKSLNEQFF
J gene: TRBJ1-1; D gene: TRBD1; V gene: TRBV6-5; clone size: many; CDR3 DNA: TGTGCCAGCAGTTGGGGACAGGGGAACACTGAAGCTTTCTTT; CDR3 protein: CASSWGQGNTEAFF
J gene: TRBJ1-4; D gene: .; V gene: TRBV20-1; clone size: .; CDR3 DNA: TGCAGTGGGGGGAGGGATGAAAAACTGTTTTTT; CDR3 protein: CSGGRDEKLFF
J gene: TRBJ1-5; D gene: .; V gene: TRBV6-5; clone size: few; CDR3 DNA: TGTGCCAGCAGCTCCCAGGATCAGCCCCAGCATTTT; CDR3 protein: CASSSQDQPQHF
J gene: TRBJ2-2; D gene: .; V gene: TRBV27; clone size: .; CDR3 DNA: TGTGCCAGCAAGGAGTTCTACACCGGGGAGCTGTTTTTT; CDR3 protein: CASKEFYTGELFF
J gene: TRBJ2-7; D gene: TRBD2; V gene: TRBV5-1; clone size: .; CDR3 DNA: TGCGCCAGCAGCTTGGGGCCGGGAGGAATGAACGAGCAGTACTTC; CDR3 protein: CASSLGPGGMNEQYF
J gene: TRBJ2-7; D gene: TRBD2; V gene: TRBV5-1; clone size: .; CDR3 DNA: TGCGCCAGCAGCTTGGTGGCTAGCGGGGGGCAAACCTACGAGCAGTACTTC; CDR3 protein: CASSLVASGGQTYEQYF
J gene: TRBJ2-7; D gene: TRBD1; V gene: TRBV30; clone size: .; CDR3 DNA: TGTGCCTGCTTGGACAGGAGCTCCTACGAGCAGTACTTC; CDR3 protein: CACLDRSSYEQYF
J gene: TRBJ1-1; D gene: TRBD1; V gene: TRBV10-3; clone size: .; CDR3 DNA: TGTGCCATCAGTGAATCAGGGACAGGGGAAAGCGCTTTCTTT; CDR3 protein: CAISESGTGESAFF
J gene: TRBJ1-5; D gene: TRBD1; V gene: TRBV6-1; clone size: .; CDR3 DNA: TGTGCCAGCCTAACCGGGACAGGGAGCAATCAGCCCCAGCATTTT; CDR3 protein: CASLTGTGSNQPQHF
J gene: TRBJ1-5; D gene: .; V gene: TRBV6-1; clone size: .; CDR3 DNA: TGTGCCAGCAGGTATAGCAATCAGCCCCAGCATTTT; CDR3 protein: CASRYSNQPQHF
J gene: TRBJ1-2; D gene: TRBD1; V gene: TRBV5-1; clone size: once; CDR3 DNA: TGCGCCAGCAGCTTGCCACACAGGGGCTCTCCGAGCTACACCTTC; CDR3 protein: CASSLPHRGSPSYTF
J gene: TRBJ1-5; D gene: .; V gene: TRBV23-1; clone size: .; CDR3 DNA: TGCGCCAGTACTGATGAACAGCCCCAGCATTTT; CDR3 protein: CASTDEQPQHF
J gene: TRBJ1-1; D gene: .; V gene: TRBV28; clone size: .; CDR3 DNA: TGTGCCAGCAGTTCCTACAGGGCCGTCTACACTGAAGCTTTCTTT; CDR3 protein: CASSSYRAVYTEAFF
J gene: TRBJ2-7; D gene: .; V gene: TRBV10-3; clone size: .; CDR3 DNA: TGTGCCACCCTCGAAACGGGAGCCAACGAGCAGTACTTC; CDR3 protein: CATLETGANEQYF
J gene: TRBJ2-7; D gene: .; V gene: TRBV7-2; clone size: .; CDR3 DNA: TGTGCCAGCAGCTTAGCTGGCAGACACTCTACCTACGAGCAGTACTTC; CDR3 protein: CASSLAGRHSTYEQYF
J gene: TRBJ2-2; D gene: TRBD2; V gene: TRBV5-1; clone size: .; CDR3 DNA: TGCGCCAGCAGCTTGATACTAGCGTCGAACACCGGGGAGCTGTTTTTT; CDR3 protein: CASSLILASNTGELFF